The 24 T cell receptor beta chains in this list originate from one sample, sequenced in a study of beta chain features in type 1 diabetes. The investigators reverse transcribed all of the isolated RNA, so they sequenced expressed TCRB transcripts. Here immunoSEQ multiplex PCR was the method, and the copy in TCRdb shows in-frame clones only, minus some. This sample has 60,000 or so clones, with about 50% found just once. Notes on the study in general: Shortening that was moderate but significant affected the TCRB CDR3s of Type 1 diabetes patients in all four CD4+ subsets.

These receptors' targets are unknown. Sample: Tregs from blood. Receptors originate from a woman in her thirties or forties with type 1 diabetes.

This clone was counted only a few times. This chain uses TRBV4-3 with TRBJ1-4, with a possible D match to TRBD1 (5 bases). Germline V gene data show CDR1 as LGHNA and CDR2 as YSLEER. V was trimmed by 2 bases and J by 4 bases, leaving 14 bases between them. The CDR3 sequence is 16 residues long. CDR3 region: CASSQISGAINEKLFF. For the CDR3, the DNA is TGCGCCAGCAGCCAAATCTCTGGGGCGATTAATGAAAAACTGTTTTTT.

V usage is TRBV4-2 and J usage is TRBJ1-4; possible D gene TRBD1, 6 bases. Germline-derived CDR1 and CDR2 are LGHNA and YNFKEQ. The CDR3 length is 15 residues. The V and J ends lost 5 bases and 7 bases respectively, with 17 bases between them. The CDR3: CASSYRGGEGEKLFF. The DNA for the CDR3 is TGTGCCAGCAGCTACCGAGGGGGGGAAGGTGAAAAACTGTTTTTT.

This chain connects TRBV7-2 to TRBJ2-5; 7 bases are a match to TRBD2. The end of the DNA is better explained by TRBJ2-7, so the J call may be wrong. This CDR3 is 14 amino acids long. Germline V CDR1 and CDR2: SGHTA, FQGNSA. The CDR3 loop reads CASSLGGTTYEQYF. CDR3 nucleotide sequence: TGTGCCAGCAGCTTAGGGGGGACTACCTACGAGCAGTACTTC.

This chain connects TRBV28 to TRBJ2-7; 8 bases match TRBD1. CDR3 length: 12 residues. V lost 6 bases and J lost 9; bases outside the gene matches: 7. The germline V gene has CDR1 MDHEN and CDR2 SYDVKM. CDR3 nucleotides: TGTGCCAGCAGCGAACTGGGACAGGTGCAGTACTTC. Its protein is CASSELGQVQYF.

This clone turned up a few times. V gene TRBV11-2 combines with J gene TRBJ2-6; 12 bases map to TRBD2. CDR1 and CDR2 (germline): SGHAT, FQNNGV. J lost 0 bases, V lost 5 bases, and 8 bases had no gene match. The CDR3 loop spans 19 amino acids. DNA for the CDR3: TGTGCCAGCAGCACGGACGGACTAGCGGGGAACTCTGGGGCCAACGTCCTGACTTTC. Protein sequence: CASSTDGLAGNSGANVLTF.

This clone was seen a few times. The rearrangement links TRBV2 to TRBJ1-2; D not certain. CDR1 and CDR2 (germline): SNHLY, FYNNEI. V was trimmed by 10 bases and J by 8 bases, leaving 14 bases between them. This CDR3 spans 11 amino acids. Here the CDR3 DNA reads TGTGCCAACGGCCAGGATAGAGGCTACACCTTC. This encodes CANGQDRGYTF.

This chain connects TRBV7-2 to TRBJ2-5; 10 positions match TRBD2. J gave up 5 bases and V 1 base, and 7 bases lay outside the gene matches. CDR3 size: 16 residues. From germline, CDR1 is SGHTA and CDR2 FQGNSA. DNA of the CDR3: TGTGCCAGCAGCTTAGGGCTAGCGGGAGCCGGTGAGACCCAGTACTTC. Translated, it gives CASSLGLAGAGETQYF.

J is TRBJ1-1 and V is TRBV10-3, with 7 bases lining up with TRBD1. Trimming took 6 bases from V and 1 from J; bases not matched to a gene: 5. Germline CDR1 and CDR2: ENHRY and SYGVKD. This CDR3 is 14 amino acids long. The CDR3 loop is CAISDGQANTEAFF. In DNA form, the CDR3 reads TGTGCCATCAGCGACGGACAGGCGAACACTGAAGCTTTCTTT.

The chain has TRBV18 and TRBJ2-7, with 8 bases lining up with TRBD1. This CDR3 spans 16 amino acids. With 2 bases clipped from V and 7 bases from J, the junction kept 13 bases outside the gene matches. CDR1 KGHSH and CDR2 LQKENI come from the germline V gene. CDR3 coding DNA: TGTGCCAGCTCACCATGGCCAGGGGGCGTCGGAGGGGAGCAGTACTTC. This sequence encodes CASSPWPGGVGGEQYF.

The J gene is TRBJ1-1, the V gene TRBV19; 7 nucleotides align to TRBD1. V lost 6 bases to trimming and J lost 1 base; unmatched junction nucleotides: 5. CDR1 and CDR2 from the germline V gene are LNHDA and SQIVND (reference sequence). The CDR3 is made up of 14 amino acids. The CDR3 DNA reads TGTGCCAGTAGACCGGGACAGCGGAACACTGAAGCTTTCTTT. This gives the protein CASRPGQRNTEAFF.

The chain's CDR3 is CASSVTGTTEQFF. The DNA of the CDR3 is TGTGCCAGCAGCGTAACCGGGACTACTGAGCAGTTCTTC. The chain recombines TRBV5-5 with TRBJ2-1; 7 bases agree with TRBD2. CDR3 length: 13 residues. Germline V lookup: CDR1 SGHKS, CDR2 YYEKEE (reference sequence). V shed 4 bases, J shed 9 bases, and the junction held 7 bases outside the gene matches.

This chain links TRBV2 with TRBJ2-7; D ambiguous. The CDR3 length is 13 residues. CDR1 is SNHLY, CDR2 FYNNEI, per germline. Trimming removed 3 bases at V and 6 bases at J, with 12 bases between. CDR3 residues: CASSDDQAGEQYF. The CDR3 DNA reads TGTGCCAGCAGTGATGACCAAGCAGGCGAGCAGTACTTC.

V is TRBV6-5 and J is TRBJ1-1, with D uncertain. Germline values: CDR1 MNHEY, CDR2 SVGAGI. The CDR3 is 14 amino acids. V was clipped by 2 bases and J by 4 bases, with 11 bases between them. CDR3: CASSYGPLTTEAFF. In DNA, the CDR3 is TGTGCCAGCAGTTACGGGCCGCTGACCACTGAAGCTTTCTTT.

This chain links TRBV7-2 with TRBJ2-7; TRBD1 matches 8 bases. The V gene end was trimmed by 2 bases and the J gene end by 3 bases; junction bases not matched to a gene: 0. In germline, CDR1 is SGHTA, CDR2 FQGNSA. The CDR3 has 13 residues. The CDR3 DNA reads TGTGCCAGCAGCTTAACAGGGGGCTACGAGCAGTACTTC. Its protein product is CASSLTGGYEQYF.

The V call is TRBV5-4, the J call TRBJ2-7, with D possibly being TRBD2 (5 bases). Per the germline V gene, CDR1 is SGHNT and CDR2 is YYREEE (reference sequence). This CDR3 region has 14 residues. Deletions cut 9 bases from V and 1 base from J, with 17 bases between. The CDR3 region has the DNA TGTGCCACCAGGACCTTTGGGAGATCCTACGAGCAGTACTTC. Residues: CATRTFGRSYEQYF.

This clone was counted only a few times. The chain has TRBV14 and TRBJ1-1; 12 bases map to TRBD1. CDR1 and CDR2 from the germline V gene are SGHDN and FVKESK. CDR3 size: 19 residues. V shed 1 base, J shed 1 base, and the junction held 10 bases outside the gene matches. The CDR3: CASSQANLRDRGPNTEAFF. The CDR3 DNA sequence: TGTGCCAGCAGCCAAGCGAACCTCCGGGACAGGGGGCCGAACACTGAAGCTTTCTTT.

V usage is TRBV19 and J usage is TRBJ2-7; the D gene is possibly TRBD2 (5 bases). The CDR3 length is 16 residues. The V end was cut by 5 bases, the J end by 0 bases, with 17 bases between. Germline CDR1 and CDR2: LNHDA and SQIVND (reference sequence). The CDR3 region is CASSPRWSGSSYEQYF. The CDR3 nucleotides read TGTGCCAGTAGTCCTCGTTGGTCGGGGTCCTCCTACGAGCAGTACTTC.

A few counts support this clone. The chain employs TRBV30 and TRBJ2-1, with TRBD2 matching 7 bases. With V trimmed by 3 bases and J by 11 bases, 10 bases remained unmatched. Germline V gene sequence: CDR1 GTSNPN, CDR2 SVGIG (reference sequence). The CDR3 sequence is 13 residues long. The CDR3 bases are TGTGCCTGGAGACAAGCGGGAAATGCTAAGCAGTTCTTC. It translates to CAWRQAGNAKQFF.

The V gene is TRBV4-1, the J gene TRBJ2-5; D remains unclear. The V and J ends lost 6 bases and 2 bases respectively, with 4 bases between them. The CDR3 runs to 11 residues. CDR1 is MGHRA, CDR2 YSYEKL, per germline. CDR3 nucleotides: TGCGCCAGCAGAGCGCAAGAGACCCAGTACTTC. Residues: CASRAQETQYF.

This clone has a handful of counts. V usage is TRBV19 and J usage is TRBJ2-3, with 12 bases matching TRBD2. CDR3 length: 15 amino acids. CDR1 is LNHDA and CDR2 is SQIVND in the germline V gene (reference sequence). The J segment lost 7 bases and the V segment lost 4 bases, leaving 6 bases of the junction unmatched. The CDR3 coding sequence is TGTGCCAGTAGTAGACTAGCGGGAGTGTCTAATACGCAGTATTTT. Translation: CASSRLAGVSNTQYF.

This chain uses TRBV28 with TRBJ2-3; a possible D gene is TRBD1 (5 bases). Trimming pared 7 bases from V and 2 bases from J, leaving 19 bases between. CDR1 and CDR2 (germline): MDHEN, SYDVKM. There are 16 residues in the CDR3. CDR3 DNA: TGTGCCAGCACCCTGGGGCGGAACCCCCCCACAGATACGCAGTATTTT. It specifies CASTLGRNPPTDTQYF. Variable domain in full (rest from reference TRBV28 and TRBJ2-3): DVKVTQSSRYLVKRTGEKVFLECVQDMDHENMFWYRQDPGLGLRLIYFSYDVKMKEKGDIPEGYSVSREKKERFSLILESASTNQTSMYLCASTLGRNPPTDTQYFGPGTRLTVL.

This sequence joins TRBV7-9 and TRBJ1-4, with 7 bases fitting TRBD1. This CDR3 has 14 amino acids. The V gene end was trimmed by 1 base and the J gene end by 8 bases; junction bases not matched to a gene: 4. CDR1 SEHNR and CDR2 FQNEAQ come from the germline V gene (reference sequence). The CDR3 region is CASSLGQGSEKLFF. The CDR3 DNA reads as TGTGCCAGCAGCTTAGGACAGGGATCCGAAAAACTGTTTTTT.

This chain uses TRBV7-8 with TRBJ1-5; the D is unclear. Germline CDR1 and CDR2: SGHVS and FQNEAQ. The CDR3 loop spans 15 amino acids. Trimming stripped 4 bases from V and 2 bases from J, with 12 bases between. The CDR3 reads CASSSSDGGNQPQHF. Written as DNA, the CDR3 is TGTGCCAGCAGCTCCTCGGACGGGGGCAATCAGCCCCAGCATTTT.

The chain couples TRBV19 to TRBJ1-2; weak D call: TRBD1 (6 bases). This CDR3 spans 13 amino acids. Trimming took 9 bases from V and 13 from J, leaving 24 bases between them. Germline V CDR1 and CDR2: LNHDA, SQIVND (reference sequence). The CDR3 spells CASAQGREGKRTF. The CDR3, as DNA: TGTGCCAGCGCGCAGGGGAGAGAGGGAAAACGCACCTTC.